This T cell receptor beta chain was captured by sequencing in a study of blood T cells in healthy people across ages (dated by TCRdb to the mid-2010s). Regarding the complete study: Template switching captured roughly one uniquely barcoded TCR beta cDNA molecule per two T cells in model experiments. Using deep sequencing normalized with unique cDNA molecular identifiers, the study measured how TCR beta repertoire diversity changes with age. The donors were divided into four age groups: young (average roughly 15 years), middle-aged (approximately 39), aged (about 61) and long-lived (about 80). To avoid experimental bias, donors of different ages were distributed randomly across sequencing lanes. The study analyzed two additional independent replicas of 1 million unique cDNA reads from the same blood draw for two donors, one aged 18 to 29 and one aged 80 or older.

The library was built by means of 5' RACE. A second about 6 to 11 cycle PCR used a sample-barcoded 5' primer and a J-beta primer mix. A template-switch 5' adaptor carrying 12 random nucleotides introduced a unique molecular identifier onto each TCR beta cDNA molecule. Each sample yielded at least 2.5 million CDR3-containing paired-end reads. First-strand cDNA was synthesized from all RNA with the Mint cDNA synthesis kit, primed by a TRBC-specific oligonucleotide. All cDNA was treated with uracil-DNA glycosylase and then went through a first 18-cycle PCR with the universal primers M1SS and BC2_uni_R. Under the source paper's analysis protocol: For normalization, 1 million high-quality reads were randomly selected from each sample, with every read carrying a distinct molecular identifier. Reads sharing molecular identifiers were discarded rather than binned into consensus sequences. CDR3 identification, clonotype clustering and error correction used MiTCR with a Q25 quality threshold and the strictest error-elimination algorithm. A nonparametric unseen species model with Euler transformation was used to estimate lower-bound total TCR beta diversity. TCRdb reprocessed the public reads (quality trimming at Q25 with fastp, clone calling with MiXCR) and kept in-frame beta chains. Rows are combined by CDR3 protein, so each entry shows the most common genes and DNA. The V and J calls come from TCRdb's annotation, not from the publication. The sample profile shows some 1.8 million distinct CDR3 sequences; more than 35% of them were found once. 23% of the sample is held by the ten biggest clonotypes.

Overall results and qualifications from the work: Observed TCR beta diversity per million T cells fell roughly linearly with age, and a significant reduction was already apparent by age approximately 41. Observed TCR beta diversity correlated strongly with the percentage of naive T cells measured by flow cytometry. Since profiling was done on bulk unsorted PBMCs, naive and antigen-experienced compartments could not be conclusively compared. Compared with the aged group, the long-lived group had more naive CD4+ T cells, fewer expanded clones and increased TCR diversity, a pattern suggesting age selection. Estimates of total diversity based on one million sequenced T cells were regarded as lower bounds and as underestimates. The CMV infection status of donors was not known, potentially confounding age-related changes in expanded clonotypes.

This clonotype was found many times. Its recognized antigen is unknown. No base quality information exists; no much larger clone differs at one position. The approximately 41 donors, aged roughly 6 to 90 years, were systemically healthy Caucasian individuals from Russia. Each donor gave approximately 9.4 milliliters of peripheral blood, drawn into EDTA-treated Vacutainer tubes. Ficoll-Paque density-gradient centrifugation was used to isolate PBMCs, with at least 6 million per sample. Trizol reagent was used to extract total RNA from the PBMCs, yielding at least 5.5 micrograms per sample. Naive CD45RAhigh/CD27high T cell percentages were measured by flow cytometry on a PBMC aliquot from every donor. V drops 0 bases and J drops 7 bases, leaving 16 bases in between. CDR1 LGHNA and CDR2 YSLEER are derived from the germline V gene. The CDR3 goes from the cysteine to the phenylalanine over 16 residues. This entry keeps only the CDR3 DNA: 48 bases, framed from base 1.

The sequenced material came from blood. Recombination connected TRBV4-3 to TRBJ2-4; the best D guess is TRBD2, with 5 bases matching. The clonotype originates from a human donor in good health. The DNA sequence reads TGCGCCAGCAGCCAAGAGTTTCGGGATACTTGGAACATTCAGTACTTC. Translated, it reads CASSQEFRDTWNIQYF.